The 20 T cell receptor beta chains listed next were all sequenced from one sample in a study of shared clonotypes between healthy human individuals. Libraries were prepared by immunoSEQ multiplex PCR; TCRdb keeps only in-frame clonotypes and omits some of them. The table has 2,500,000 or so clones, around 90% seen once. Sequencing was performed on naive CD4+ T cells from PBMCs. Subset described: CD45RA+ positively selected. The receptors derive from a man aged 18-30 years in good health. Some clones in this sample may be carry-over from other donors' samples.

The chain carries TRBV2 and TRBJ1-5; 7 bases match TRBD1. V shed 2 bases, J shed 10 bases, and the junction held 8 bases outside the gene matches. The CDR3 runs 14 residues. The germline CDR1 and CDR2 sequences are SNHLY and FYNNEI. Here the CDR3 reads CASSEFGQAFPQHF. Written as DNA, the CDR3 is TGTGCCAGCAGTGAATTCGGACAGGCCTTTCCCCAGCATTTT. The variable domain in full, with the rest retrieved from reference TRBV2 and TRBJ1-5, is EPEVTQTPSHQVTQMGQEVILRCVPISNHLYFYWYRQILGQKVEFLVSFYNNEISEKSEIFDDQFSVERPDGSNFTLKIRSTKLEDSAMYFCASSEFGQAFPQHFGDGTRLSIL.

This clone was recorded a few times. The chain employs TRBV2 and TRBJ1-1, with 7 nucleotides matching TRBD1. This CDR3 is built from 13 residues. J lost 6 bases, V lost 6 bases, and 7 bases had no gene match. Germline V gene data show CDR1 as SNHLY and CDR2 as FYNNEI. The CDR3 region is CASRTGVYAEAFF. In DNA, the CDR3 is TGTGCCAGCAGAACAGGGGTTTACGCTGAAGCTTTCTTT.

The genes are TRBV7-3 and TRBJ1-2; perhaps TRBD1 as D (5 bases). Germline V lookup: CDR1 SGHTA, CDR2 FQGTGA. Between the trimmed V and J ends, which lost 5 bases and 7 bases, there was a span of 26 bases. The CDR3 has 17 amino acids. CDR3 residues: CASSAVGFRIGVSGYTF. CDR3 nucleotides: TGTGCCAGCAGCGCAGTGGGATTCCGGATAGGGGTAAGTGGCTACACCTTC.

J is TRBJ2-3 and V is TRBV7-3; D gene uncertain. The CDR3 length is 13 residues. The V gene's germline CDR1 is SGHTA and CDR2 FQGTGA. V was clipped by 3 bases and J by 6 bases, with 10 bases between them. The CDR3 region has the DNA TGTGCCAGCAGCTTCGCCCGTGGGGATACGCAGTATTTT. This codes for CASSFARGDTQYF.

This sequence joins TRBV19 and TRBJ2-1, with TRBD2 matching over 9 bases. Germline V gene sequence: CDR1 LNHDA, CDR2 SQIVND (reference sequence). CDR3 length: 16 residues. J was trimmed by 2 bases and V by 3 bases; bases with no gene match: 5. The CDR3 loop is CASSIYPSGTYNEQFF. The CDR3 bases are TGTGCCAGTAGTATCTACCCTAGCGGGACCTACAATGAGCAGTTCTTC.

In the case of this clone: Other DNA sequences in the same sample also yield this CDR3. V usage is TRBV5-1 and J usage is TRBJ2-3; D gene unclear. This CDR3 comprises 13 residues. CDR1 is SGHRS and CDR2 is YFSETQ in the germline V gene. Trimming shortened V by 0 bases and J by 1 base, and 3 bases separated the two germline ends. The CDR3 spells CASSLGRTDTQYF. The CDR3, as DNA: TGCGCCAGCAGCTTGGGACGCACAGATACGCAGTATTTT.

V gene TRBV5-8 combines with J gene TRBJ1-2; D is perhaps TRBD1 (5 bases). CDR1 and CDR2 (germline): SGHTS, YDEGEE. This CDR3 has 11 residues. V gave up 3 bases and J gave up 8 bases, with 8 bases separating them. The CDR3 DNA reads as TGTGCCAGCAGCTCGCGGGGGGGCTACACCTTC. This sequence encodes CASSSRGGYTF. The full variable domain, in which reference TRBV5-8 and TRBJ1-2 provide the parts outside the CDR3, is EAGVTQSPTHLIKTRGQQATLRCSPISGHTSVYWYQQALGLGLQFLLWYDEGEERNRGNFPPRFSGRQFPNYSSELNVNALELEDSALYLCASSSRGGYTFGSGTRLTVV.

The chain recombines TRBV30 with TRBJ1-2, with D possibly matching TRBD1 (5 bases). The V gene's germline CDR1 is GTSNPN and CDR2 SVGIG (reference sequence). The CDR3 loop spans 15 amino acids. Trimming left V 4 bases short and J 8 bases short, with 23 bases between. CDR3 region: CAWTTTSGTLEGYTF. The CDR3 nucleotides read TGTGCCTGGACCACCACCTCCGGGACCCTGGAAGGCTACACCTTC. The complete variable domain, with remaining parts taken from reference TRBV30 and TRBJ1-2, reads SQTIHQWPATLVQPVGSPLSLECTVEGTSNPNLYWYRQAAGRGLQLLFYSVGIGQISSEVPQNLSASRPQDRQFILSSKKLLLSDSGFYLCAWTTTSGTLEGYTFGSGTRLTVV.

V and J are TRBV19 and TRBJ2-1; the match to TRBD2 covers 12 bases. The V segment lost 4 bases and the J segment 7 bases; nucleotides outside the gene matches: 8. The CDR3 has 16 residues. Germline V gene sequence: CDR1 LNHDA, CDR2 SQIVND (reference sequence). CDR3 in amino acids: CASSTSGRALGNEQFF. The CDR3 nucleotides are TGTGCCAGTAGTACTAGCGGGAGGGCCTTGGGGAATGAGCAGTTCTTC.

The chain carries TRBV5-5 and TRBJ1-1; TRBD1 matches 9 bases. In germline, CDR1 is SGHKS, CDR2 YYEKEE (reference sequence). Germline trimming cut 0 bases from V and 6 bases from J; bases unmatched to any gene: 6. This CDR3 region has 15 residues. This CDR3 is CASSLGTGDRAEAFF. CDR3 in DNA: TGTGCCAGCAGCTTGGGGACAGGGGATAGGGCTGAAGCTTTCTTT.

With respect to this clone: The sample holds other DNA sequences that translate to the same CDR3. The chain recombines TRBV15 with TRBJ2-7; D not resolved. Trimming cost V 0 bases and J 0 bases, with 3 bases left between them. The CDR3 is 13 residues long. Germline CDR1 and CDR2: LNHNV and YYDKDF (reference sequence). In nucleotides, the CDR3 is TGTGCCACCAGCAGAGATCGCTCCTACGAGCAGTACTTC. Translating it yields CATSRDRSYEQYF.

V and J are TRBV7-2 and TRBJ2-7; TRBD1 matches 9 bases. CDR3 length: 15 amino acids. The junction had 8 bases not matched to a gene; V was cut back by 5 bases and J by 3 bases. Per the germline V gene, CDR1 is SGHTA and CDR2 is FQGNSA. CDR3 sequence: CASSHRSTGGYEQYF. The DNA for the CDR3 is TGTGCCAGCAGCCACCGCTCGACAGGGGGCTACGAGCAGTACTTC.

The chain is built from TRBV5-1 and TRBJ2-1; 7 bases agree with TRBD1. V lost 4 bases to trimming and J lost 1 base; unmatched junction nucleotides: 8. There are 16 residues in the CDR3. Germline CDR1 SGHRS, CDR2 YFSETQ. This CDR3 reads CASSLLTGSSYNEQFF. CDR3 DNA: TGCGCCAGCAGCCTTTTGACAGGGTCTTCCTACAATGAGCAGTTCTTC. Filled out from reference TRBV5-1 and TRBJ2-1, the complete variable domain reads KAGVTQTPRYLIKTRGQQVTLSCSPISGHRSVSWYQQTPGQGLQFLFEYFSETQRNKGNFPGRFSGRQFSNSRSEMNVSTLELGDSALYLCASSLLTGSSYNEQFFGPGTRLTVL.

This clone is a singleton in its sample. The chain combines TRBV4-1 with TRBJ1-6; TRBD1 aligns across 8 bases. V lost 1 base, J lost 4 bases, and 6 bases stayed unmatched. The CDR3 loop spans 17 amino acids. The germline V gene has CDR1 MGHRA and CDR2 YSYEKL. Written as DNA, the CDR3 is TGCGCCAGCAGCCAAGTGGGCAGGGGGCCATATAATTCACCCCTCCACTTT. Its protein is CASSQVGRGPYNSPLHF.

As to this clone: Different DNA sequences within this sample yield the same CDR3. The rearrangement links TRBV5-1 to TRBJ1-1, with a tentative D call TRBD1 (5 bases). Germline CDR1 and CDR2: SGHRS and YFSETQ. V was clipped by 4 bases and J by 0 bases, with 10 bases between them. The length of the CDR3 is 14 residues. The CDR3 region has the DNA TGCGCCAGCAGCGGGGGACCGGTGAACACTGAAGCTTTCTTT. This encodes CASSGGPVNTEAFF.

Worth noting for this clone: Other DNA sequences in the sample encode the same CDR3. V gene TRBV7-2 combines with J gene TRBJ2-5, with unresolved D. The CDR3 contains 14 residues. Between the trimmed V and J ends, which lost 1 base and 5 bases, there was a span of 11 bases. In germline, CDR1 is SGHTA, CDR2 FQGNSA. Here the CDR3 reads CASSLVRAGETQYF. In DNA, the CDR3 is TGTGCCAGCAGCTTAGTAAGGGCCGGGGAGACCCAGTACTTC.

The rearrangement links TRBV18 to TRBJ2-7, with D possibly matching TRBD1 (6 bases). Germline V lookup: CDR1 KGHSH, CDR2 LQKENI. Trimming left V 0 bases short and J 5 bases short, with 17 bases between. This CDR3 has 16 residues. The CDR3 spells CASSPPNNRVAHEQYF. The CDR3 DNA reads as TGTGCCAGCTCACCACCGAACAACAGGGTTGCCCACGAGCAGTACTTC.

The rearrangement links TRBV28 to TRBJ1-2; the D gene is possibly TRBD1 (6 bases). V dropped 6 bases and J dropped 5 bases, with 13 bases sitting between them. CDR1 MDHEN and CDR2 SYDVKM come from the germline V gene. The length of the CDR3 is 13 residues. CDR3: CASSPDRAYGYTF. CDR3 nucleotide sequence: TGTGCCAGCAGCCCGGACAGAGCTTATGGCTACACCTTC.

For this clone: Other DNA variants within this sample encode the same CDR3. V is TRBV18 and J is TRBJ1-1, with TRBD1 identical over 12 bases. V lost 6 bases to trimming and J lost 5 bases; unmatched junction nucleotides: 4. CDR1 and CDR2 from the germline V gene are KGHSH and LQKENI. The CDR3 covers 14 residues. In DNA form, the CDR3 reads TGTGCCAGCTCTCCGGGACAGGGGGCAACTGAAGCTTTCTTT. It yields the protein CASSPGQGATEAFF.

As DNA, the CDR3 is TGCAGCGTTGAGCAACAGGCTAACAATGAGCAGTTCTTC. Amino acid sequence: CSVEQQANNEQFF. The chain couples TRBV29-1 to TRBJ2-1, with D possibly being TRBD1 (5 bases). The germline V gene has CDR1 SQVTM and CDR2 ANQGSEA. Trimming cost V 3 bases and J 5 bases, with 11 bases left between them. This CDR3 has 13 amino acids.